The clone carrying this TCR beta chain was found many times. The data derive from a study of response to subunit inactivated influenza vaccine. Germline assignment: CDR1 ENHRY and CDR2 SYGVKD. The CDR3 is 16 amino acids. V lost 0 bases and J lost 2; bases outside the gene matches: 3. MiXCR was run by TCRdb on the RT-PCR reads, yielding one entry per CDR3 protein. The top ten clones hold 9.5% to 11% of a sample with some 570,000 distinct CDR3 sequences, 10% to 12% of them seen once. These same records also appear under a second study, on T cells expressing NK-cell markers. This second study says: The cDNA for TCR beta came from 5'RACE template switching with UMIs. Seven donors tested HCMV-seropositive and one tested seronegative among the eight sequenced. Several experiments employed an anti-gamma-delta TCR antibody to confine sorting to alpha-beta TCR T cells. In more than five donors, dominant CD3+CD56+NKG2C+ clonotypes ranked among the top 10 CD8+ clonotypes. HCMV specificity of expanded NKG2C+ T cell clones remained unclear.

The clonotype originates from a man aged 50-60 years who received an inactivated influenza vaccine. V usage is TRBV10-3 and J usage is TRBJ2-5; 10 positions match TRBD2. The sequences come from PBMCs from blood, collected on the day of vaccination. CDR3 nucleotides: TGTGCCATCAGTGAGTCTCCTAGCGGGAGTCAAGAGACCCAGTACTTC. Its protein is CAISESPSGSQETQYF.